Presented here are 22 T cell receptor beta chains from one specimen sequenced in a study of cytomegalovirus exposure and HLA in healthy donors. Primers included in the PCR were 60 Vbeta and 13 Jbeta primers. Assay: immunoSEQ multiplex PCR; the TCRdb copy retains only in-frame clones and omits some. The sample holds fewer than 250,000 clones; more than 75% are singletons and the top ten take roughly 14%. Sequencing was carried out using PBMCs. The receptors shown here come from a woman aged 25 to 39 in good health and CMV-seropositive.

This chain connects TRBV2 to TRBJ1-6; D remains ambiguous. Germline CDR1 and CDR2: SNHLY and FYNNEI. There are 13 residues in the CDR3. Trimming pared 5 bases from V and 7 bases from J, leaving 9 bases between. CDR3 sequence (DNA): TGTGCCAGCAGTCCTCCTAGGAATTCACCCCTCCACTTT. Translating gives CASSPPRNSPLHF. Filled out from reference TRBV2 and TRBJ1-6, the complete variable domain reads EPEVTQTPSHQVTQMGQEVILRCVPISNHLYFYWYRQILGQKVEFLVSFYNNEISEKSEIFDDQFSVERPDGSNFTLKIRSTKLEDSAMYFCASSPPRNSPLHFGNGTRLTVT.

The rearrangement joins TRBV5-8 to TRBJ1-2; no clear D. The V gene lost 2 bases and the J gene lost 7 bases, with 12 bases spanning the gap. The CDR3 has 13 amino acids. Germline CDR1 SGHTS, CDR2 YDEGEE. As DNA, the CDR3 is TGTGCCAGCAGCTTTAGGAGAGGAGGTGGCTACACCTTC. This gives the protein CASSFRRGGGYTF.

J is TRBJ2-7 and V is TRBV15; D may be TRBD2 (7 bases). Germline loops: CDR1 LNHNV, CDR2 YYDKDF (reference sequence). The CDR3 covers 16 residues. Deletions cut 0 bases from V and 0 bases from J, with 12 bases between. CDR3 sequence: CATSRDRGGSSYEQYF. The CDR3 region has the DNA TGTGCCACCAGCAGAGATCGCGGGGGCTCCTCCTACGAGCAGTACTTC.

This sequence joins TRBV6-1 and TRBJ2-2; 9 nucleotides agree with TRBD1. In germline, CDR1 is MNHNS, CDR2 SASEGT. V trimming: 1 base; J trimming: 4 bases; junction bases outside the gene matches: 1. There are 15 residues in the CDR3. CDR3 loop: CASSEGTGVTGELFF. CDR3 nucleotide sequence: TGTGCCAGCAGTGAAGGGACAGGGGTCACCGGGGAGCTGTTTTTT.

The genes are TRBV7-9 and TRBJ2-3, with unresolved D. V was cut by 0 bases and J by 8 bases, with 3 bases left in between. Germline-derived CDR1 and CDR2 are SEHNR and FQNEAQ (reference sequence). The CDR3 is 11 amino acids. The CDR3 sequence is CASSLARTQYF. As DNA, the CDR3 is TGTGCCAGCAGCTTAGCTCGTACGCAGTATTTT.

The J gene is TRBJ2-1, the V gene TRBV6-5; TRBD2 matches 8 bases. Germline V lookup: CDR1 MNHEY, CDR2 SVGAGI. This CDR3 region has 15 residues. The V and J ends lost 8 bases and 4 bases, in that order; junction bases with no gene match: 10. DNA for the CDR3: TGTGCCAGCTCAGCTGGCGGGGGGAAATACAATGAGCAGTTCTTC. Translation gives CASSAGGGKYNEQFF.

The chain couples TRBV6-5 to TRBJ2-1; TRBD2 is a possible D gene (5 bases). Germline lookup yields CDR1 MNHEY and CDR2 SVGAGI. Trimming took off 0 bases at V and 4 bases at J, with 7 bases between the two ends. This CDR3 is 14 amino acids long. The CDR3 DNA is TGTGCCAGCAGTTACTCGTCGGGGTACAATGAGCAGTTCTTC. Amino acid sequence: CASSYSSGYNEQFF.

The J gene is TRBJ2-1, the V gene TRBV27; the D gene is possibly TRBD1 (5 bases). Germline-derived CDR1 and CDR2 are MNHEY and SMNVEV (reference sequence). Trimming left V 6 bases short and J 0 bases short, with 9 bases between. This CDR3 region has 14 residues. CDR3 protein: CASSLGVSYNEQFF. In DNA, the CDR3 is TGTGCCAGCAGCCTAGGGGTCTCCTACAATGAGCAGTTCTTC.

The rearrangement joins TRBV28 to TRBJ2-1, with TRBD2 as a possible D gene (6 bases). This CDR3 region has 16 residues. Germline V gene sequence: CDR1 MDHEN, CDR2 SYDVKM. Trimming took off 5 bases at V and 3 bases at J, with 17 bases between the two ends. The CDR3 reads CASSEEAGTLYNEQFF. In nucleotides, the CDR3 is TGTGCCAGCAGTGAGGAGGCGGGGACGCTCTACAATGAGCAGTTCTTC. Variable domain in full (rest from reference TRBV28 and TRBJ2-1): DVKVTQSSRYLVKRTGEKVFLECVQDMDHENMFWYRQDPGLGLRLIYFSYDVKMKEKGDIPEGYSVSREKKERFSLILESASTNQTSMYLCASSEEAGTLYNEQFFGPGTRLTVL.

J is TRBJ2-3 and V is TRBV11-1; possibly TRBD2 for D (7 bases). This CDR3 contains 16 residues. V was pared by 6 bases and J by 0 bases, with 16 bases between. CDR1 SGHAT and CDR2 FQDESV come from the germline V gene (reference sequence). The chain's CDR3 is CASSGGGRSSTDTQYF. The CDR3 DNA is TGTGCCAGCAGTGGGGGGGGCCGCTCTAGCACAGATACGCAGTATTTT.

The CDR3 here is CASSGGPSWGQGNSPLHF. The CDR3 nucleotides read TGTGCCAGCAGCGGCGGGCCCAGCTGGGGGCAGGGTAATTCACCCCTCCACTTT. J is TRBJ1-6 and V is TRBV9, with D maybe TRBD1 (6 bases). The CDR3 runs 18 residues. CDR1 and CDR2 (germline): SGDLS, YYNGEE. Trimming cost V 3 bases and J 6 bases, with 22 bases left between them. Supplemented by reference TRBV9 and TRBJ1-6, the full variable domain reads DSGVTQTPKHLITATGQRVTLRCSPRSGDLSVYWYQQSLDQGLQFLIQYYNGEERAKGNILERFSAQQFPDLHSELNLSSLELGDSALYFCASSGGPSWGQGNSPLHFGNGTRLTVT.

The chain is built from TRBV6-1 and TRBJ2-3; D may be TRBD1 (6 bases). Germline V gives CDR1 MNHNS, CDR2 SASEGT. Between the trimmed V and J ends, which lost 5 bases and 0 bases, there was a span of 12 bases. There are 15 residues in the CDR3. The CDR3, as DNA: TGTGCCAGCAGTCCAGGGGCCTATAGCACAGATACGCAGTATTTT. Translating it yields CASSPGAYSTDTQYF.

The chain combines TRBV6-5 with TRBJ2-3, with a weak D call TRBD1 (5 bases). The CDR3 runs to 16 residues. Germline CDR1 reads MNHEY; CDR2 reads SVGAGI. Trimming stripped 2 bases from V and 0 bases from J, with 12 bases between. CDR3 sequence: CASSYPGRASTDTQYF. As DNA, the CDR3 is TGTGCCAGCAGTTACCCGGGCAGGGCGAGCACAGATACGCAGTATTTT.

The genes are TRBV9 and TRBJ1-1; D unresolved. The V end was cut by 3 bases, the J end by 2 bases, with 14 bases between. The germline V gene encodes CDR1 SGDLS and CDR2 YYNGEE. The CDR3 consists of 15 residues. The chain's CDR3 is CASSDGERLNTEAFF. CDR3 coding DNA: TGTGCCAGCAGCGACGGGGAAAGATTAAACACTGAAGCTTTCTTT.

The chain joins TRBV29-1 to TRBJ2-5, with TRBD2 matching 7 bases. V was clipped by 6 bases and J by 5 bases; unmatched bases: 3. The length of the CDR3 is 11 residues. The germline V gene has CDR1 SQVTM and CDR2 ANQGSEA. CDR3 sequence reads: CSVGGRETQYF. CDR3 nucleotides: TGCAGCGTGGGGGGGAGGGAGACCCAGTACTTC.

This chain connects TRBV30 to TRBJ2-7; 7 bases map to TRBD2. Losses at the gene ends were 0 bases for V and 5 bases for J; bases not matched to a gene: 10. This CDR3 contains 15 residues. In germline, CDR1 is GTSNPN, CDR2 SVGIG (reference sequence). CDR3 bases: TGTGCCTGGAGTGTACAGCGGGGCTCCCTTGACGAGCAGTACTTC. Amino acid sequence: CAWSVQRGSLDEQYF.

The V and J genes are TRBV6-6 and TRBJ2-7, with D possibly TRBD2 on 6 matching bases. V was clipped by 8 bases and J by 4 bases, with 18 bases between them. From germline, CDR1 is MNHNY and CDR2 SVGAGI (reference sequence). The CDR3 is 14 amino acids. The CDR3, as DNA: TGTGCCAGCCAGGGCGCTAGCGACTTATACGAGCAGTACTTC. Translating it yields CASQGASDLYEQYF.

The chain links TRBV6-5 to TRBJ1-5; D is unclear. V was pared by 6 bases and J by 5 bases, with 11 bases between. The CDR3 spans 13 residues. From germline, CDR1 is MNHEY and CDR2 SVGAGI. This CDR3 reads CASSLRGYQPQHF. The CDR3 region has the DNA TGTGCCAGCAGCCTCCGCGGGTATCAGCCCCAGCATTTT.

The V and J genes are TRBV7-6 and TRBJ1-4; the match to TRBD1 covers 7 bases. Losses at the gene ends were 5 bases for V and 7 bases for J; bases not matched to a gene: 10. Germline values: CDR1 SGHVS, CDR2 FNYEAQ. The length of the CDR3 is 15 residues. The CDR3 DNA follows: TGTGCCAGCAGCGGCAACAGGGGACCGGGTGAAAAACTGTTTTTT. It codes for CASSGNRGPGEKLFF.

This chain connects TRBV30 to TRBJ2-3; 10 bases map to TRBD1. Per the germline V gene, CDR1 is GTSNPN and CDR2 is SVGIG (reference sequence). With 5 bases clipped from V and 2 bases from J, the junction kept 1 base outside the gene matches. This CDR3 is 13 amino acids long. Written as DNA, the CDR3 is TGTGCCTGGGGACAGGGGGACACAGATACGCAGTATTTT. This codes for CAWGQGDTDTQYF.

CDR3 coding DNA: TGTGCCAGCTCACCACGCTCGGACAGGGCAGCGTCGAACACCGGGGAGCTGTTTTTT. Protein sequence: CASSPRSDRAASNTGELFF. This chain joins TRBV18 and TRBJ2-2; 8 nucleotides align to TRBD1. This CDR3 has 19 residues. Germline CDR1 and CDR2: KGHSH and LQKENI. V trimming: 1 base; J trimming: 0 bases; junction bases outside the gene matches: 10.

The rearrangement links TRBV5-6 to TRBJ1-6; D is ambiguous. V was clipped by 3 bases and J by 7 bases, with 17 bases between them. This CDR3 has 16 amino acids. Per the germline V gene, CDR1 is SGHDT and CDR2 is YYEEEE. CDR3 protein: CASSSFGLGGNSPLHF. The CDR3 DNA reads TGTGCCAGCAGCTCGTTCGGACTCGGCGGAAATTCACCCCTCCACTTT.